The 28 T cell receptor beta chains below all came from one sample that was sequenced in a study of graft-versus-host responses after intestinal transplantation. Produced via immunoSEQ multiplex PCR; TCRdb's table is partial and in-frame only. The data hold 85,000 to 90,000 clones, with 75% to 90% observed a single time. No antigen is known for these receptors. Sequenced material: unstimulated CD8+ T cells sorted from spleen or lymph node cells, taken before intestinal transplant. The receptors derive from a human donor who received an intestinal transplant.

CDR3: CSAPGLAGDLGAQYF. In DNA, the CDR3 is TGCAGCGCTCCGGGACTAGCGGGTGATTTAGGGGCCCAGTACTTC. This chain links TRBV29-1 with TRBJ2-5, with 12 positions matching TRBD2. The germline V gene encodes CDR1 SQVTM and CDR2 ANQGSEA. The CDR3 has 15 amino acids. V shed 7 bases, J shed 9 bases, and the junction held 15 bases outside the gene matches. The full variable domain, in which reference TRBV29-1 and TRBJ2-5 provide the parts outside the CDR3, is SAVISQKPSRDICQRGTSLTIQCQVDSQVTMMFWYRQQPGQSLTLIATANQGSEATYESGFVIDKFPISRPNLTFSTLTVSNMSPEDSSIYLCSAPGLAGDLGAQYFGPGTRLLVL.

The chain is built from TRBV6-4 and TRBJ2-1, with D possibly being TRBD2 (5 bases). In germline, CDR1 is MRHNA, CDR2 SNTAGT. Trimming removed 0 bases at V and 5 bases at J, with 11 bases between. There are 15 residues in the CDR3. CDR3 amino acids: CASSDSSEGHNEQFF. The DNA for the CDR3 is TGTGCCAGCAGTGACTCCAGTGAGGGTCACAATGAGCAGTTCTTC.

The chain links TRBV5-4 to TRBJ2-1; D uncertain. V was clipped by 4 bases and J by 10 bases, with 12 bases between them. This CDR3 has 12 residues. CDR1 is SGHNT and CDR2 is YYREEE in the germline V gene (reference sequence). In nucleotides, the CDR3 is TGTGCCAGCAGCGGCCCTGGATGGGAGCAGTTCTTC. Amino acids: CASSGPGWEQFF. Using reference TRBV5-4 and TRBJ2-1 for the parts outside the CDR3, the full variable domain is ETGVTQSPTHLIKTRGQQVTLRCSSQSGHNTVSWYQQALGQGPQFIFQYYREEENGRGNFPPRFSGLQFPNYSSELNVNALELDDSALYLCASSGPGWEQFFGPGTRLTVL.

CDR3 sequence: CASSESGLAPYNEQFF. The DNA of the CDR3 is TGCGCCAGCAGTGAGTCGGGGTTAGCCCCCTACAATGAGCAGTTCTTC. V is TRBV10-2 and J is TRBJ2-1; D gene unclear. CDR3 length equals 16 residues. Germline loops: CDR1 WSHSY, CDR2 SAAADI. V dropped 0 bases and J dropped 2 bases, with 11 bases sitting between them.

The V gene is TRBV19, the J gene TRBJ1-1; weak D call: TRBD1 (5 bases). Germline CDR1 and CDR2: LNHDA and SQIVND (reference sequence). V was clipped by 3 bases and J by 3 bases, with 8 bases between them. The CDR3 sequence is 13 residues long. The CDR3 here is CASSIQGYTEAFF. Here the CDR3 DNA reads TGTGCCAGTAGTATCCAGGGATACACTGAAGCTTTCTTT.

The V gene is TRBV5-1, the J gene TRBJ2-3; tentatively, D is TRBD2 (5 bases). V was shortened by 3 bases and J by 1 base, with 12 bases between the two germline ends. Germline V gene lookup returns CDR1 SGHRS and CDR2 YFSETQ. The CDR3 length is 15 residues. CDR3 loop: CASSYPLARTDTQYF. CDR3 coding DNA: TGCGCCAGCAGCTACCCCCTAGCTCGCACAGATACGCAGTATTTT.

This clone has a single count. The gene calls are TRBV11-1 and TRBJ2-7, with a tentative D call TRBD1 (6 bases). The CDR3 spans 14 residues. The V gene lost 1 base and the J gene lost 2 bases, with 9 bases spanning the gap. The germline gives CDR1 SGHAT, CDR2 FQDESV (reference sequence). CDR3 sequence (DNA): TGTGCCAGCAGCTTAGAACAGGGCACCTACGAGCAGTACTTC. It yields the protein CASSLEQGTYEQYF.

This clone appeared a few times. In DNA form, the CDR3 reads TGTGCCAGCGGAGAGGCTAGATCAGATACGCAGTATTTT. Its protein is CASGEARSDTQYF. The V gene is TRBV11-3, the J gene TRBJ2-3; D is ambiguous. Trimming removed 8 bases from V and 4 bases from J, with 13 bases in between. In germline, CDR1 is SGHNT, CDR2 YENEEA. The CDR3 is made up of 13 amino acids. Combining the CDR3 with reference TRBV11-3 and TRBJ2-3 gives the whole variable domain EAGVVQSPRYKIIEKKQPVAFWCNPISGHNTLYWYLQNLGQGPELLIRYENEEAVDDSQLPKDRFSAERLKGVDSTLKIQPAELGDSAVYLCASGEARSDTQYFGPGTRLTVL.

The chain links TRBV11-2 to TRBJ2-3; 8 bases match TRBD2. The germline gives CDR1 SGHAT, CDR2 FQNNGV. CDR3 length equals 16 residues. The ends lost 4 bases at V and 7 bases at J; junction bases unmatched: 13. The CDR3 DNA is TGTGCCAGCAGCTCATTCCCCGGGACTAGGTGCTATACGCAGTATTTT. Protein product: CASSSFPGTRCYTQYF.

This clone appeared a single time. The chain links TRBV7-6 to TRBJ2-3; D is unresolved. This CDR3 spans 18 amino acids. V was trimmed by 2 bases and J by 4 bases, leaving 22 bases between them. CDR1 and CDR2 (germline): SGHVS, FNYEAQ. CDR3 loop: CASSLTSVPWREADTQYF. CDR3 bases: TGTGCCAGCAGCTTAACGAGCGTCCCATGGCGAGAGGCAGATACGCAGTATTTT. The variable domain in full, completed from reference TRBV7-6 and TRBJ2-3, reads GAGVSQSPRYKVTKRGQDVALRCDPISGHVSLYWYRQALGQGPEFLTYFNYEAQQDKSGLPNDRFSAERPEGSISTLTIQRTEQRDSAMYRCASSLTSVPWREADTQYFGPGTRLTVL.

The rearrangement joins TRBV10-1 to TRBJ1-5, with unresolved D. This CDR3 has 17 amino acids. Germline assignment: CDR1 WNHNN and CDR2 SYGVQD (reference sequence). V was cut by 7 bases and J by 1 base, with 20 bases left in between. The chain's CDR3 is CASIFGREEVSNQPQHF. DNA for the CDR3: TGCGCCAGCATCTTCGGGAGGGAGGAGGTAAGCAATCAGCCCCAGCATTTT.

The chain recombines TRBV15 with TRBJ1-2; possibly TRBD1 for D (6 bases). V was cut by 3 bases and J by 6 bases, with 14 bases left in between. Germline CDR1 LNHNV, CDR2 YYDKDF (reference sequence). The CDR3 contains 14 residues. The CDR3: CATSSVTGLDGYTF. The CDR3 DNA reads TGTGCCACCAGCAGTGTAACAGGGTTAGATGGCTACACCTTC.

This clone is a singleton in its sample. The rearrangement uses TRBV7-9 and TRBJ2-3; TRBD1 agrees at 8 bases. The CDR3 covers 15 residues. Germline V gene lookup returns CDR1 SEHNR and CDR2 FQNEAQ (reference sequence). The trim removed 4 bases at V and 4 bases at J, leaving 7 bases unmatched. For the CDR3, the DNA is TGTGCCAGCAGCTGGGTGGACAGGGATGCAGATACGCAGTATTTT. Translation gives CASSWVDRDADTQYF. Filled out from reference TRBV7-9 and TRBJ2-3, the complete variable domain reads DTGVSQNPRHKITKRGQNVTFRCDPISEHNRLYWYRQTLGQGPEFLTYFQNEAQLEKSRLLSDRFSAERPKGSFSTLEIQRTEQGDSAMYLCASSWVDRDADTQYFGPGTRLTVL.

The rearrangement uses TRBV9 and TRBJ2-2; tentatively, D is TRBD1 (7 bases). This CDR3 contains 15 residues. Germline CDR1 and CDR2: SGDLS and YYNGEE. V dropped 4 bases and J dropped 6 bases, with 16 bases sitting between them. DNA for the CDR3: TGTGCCAGCAGCATCCGGACAGGAGGGGCCGGGGAGCTGTTTTTT. This sequence encodes CASSIRTGGAGELFF.

The chain has TRBV13 and TRBJ2-7; D gene unclear. The V end lost 4 bases, the J end lost 6 bases, and 10 bases lay between the germline ends. Germline CDR1 PRHDT, CDR2 FYEKMQ (reference sequence). The CDR3 loop spans 12 amino acids. DNA of the CDR3: TGTGCCAGCAGCTCTACCCGGGCCGAGCAGTACTTC. Protein sequence: CASSSTRAEQYF.

The chain uses TRBV7-7 and TRBJ2-5; TRBD2 matches at 12 bases. The CDR3 length is 15 residues. V shed 3 bases and J 5 bases; nucleotides not matched to a gene: 4. The germline V gene has CDR1 SSHAT and CDR2 FNYEAQ (reference sequence). The DNA for the CDR3 is TGTGCCAGCAGCTTCCGACTAGCGGGGGCGGAGACCCAGTACTTC. As protein: CASSFRLAGAETQYF. The complete variable domain, with remaining parts taken from reference TRBV7-7 and TRBJ2-5, reads GAGVSQSPRYKVTKRGQDVTLRCDPISSHATLYWYQQALGQGPEFLTYFNYEAQPDKSGLPSDRFSAERPEGSISTLTIQRTEQRDSAMYRCASSFRLAGAETQYFGPGTRLLVL.

The chain is built from TRBV28 and TRBJ2-7, with D possibly TRBD2 on 6 matching bases. Trimming pared 5 bases from V and 4 bases from J, leaving 9 bases between. The CDR3 spans 12 residues. Germline CDR1 MDHEN, CDR2 SYDVKM. The CDR3 reads CASSGRLYEQYF. The DNA of the CDR3 is TGTGCCAGCAGTGGGAGGCTGTACGAGCAGTACTTC.

This clone was counted a few times. The CDR3 here is CASSRTWGGTYNEQFF. In nucleotides, the CDR3 is TGTGCCAGCAGTCGTACCTGGGGCGGGACCTACAATGAGCAGTTCTTC. V is TRBV27 and J is TRBJ2-1; D is perhaps TRBD2 (6 bases). CDR3 size: 16 residues. V dropped 5 bases and J dropped 2 bases, with 16 bases sitting between them. Per the germline V gene, CDR1 is MNHEY and CDR2 is SMNVEV (reference sequence).

This chain uses TRBV5-5 with TRBJ2-3; D unclear. V was clipped by 1 base and J by 5 bases, with 5 bases between them. CDR3 length: 12 residues. Per germline, CDR1 SGHKS and CDR2 YYEKEE (reference sequence). CDR3 sequence (DNA): TGTGCCAGCAGCTTGTCCGAAGATACGCAGTATTTT. It codes for CASSLSEDTQYF.

The chain carries TRBV4-1 and TRBJ2-4; maybe TRBD1 (5 bases). The CDR3 consists of 15 residues. The ends were cut back, 4 bases at V and 2 bases at J, with 12 bases in the middle. Germline V lookup: CDR1 MGHRA, CDR2 YSYEKL. The CDR3 loop reads CASSRLGQPKNIQYF. CDR3 sequence (DNA): TGCGCCAGCAGCCGCCTAGGACAACCCAAAAACATTCAGTACTTC.

This sequence joins TRBV19 and TRBJ2-7; D might be TRBD1 (6 bases). The V end was cut by 1 base, the J end by 3 bases, with 13 bases between. There are 15 residues in the CDR3. The V gene's germline CDR1 is LNHDA and CDR2 SQIVND (reference sequence). The CDR3 nucleotides read TGTGCCAGTAGTATAGGGAACCAAGGGGGCTACGAGCAGTACTTC. It specifies CASSIGNQGGYEQYF.

This clone came up a few times. The chain uses TRBV6-5 and TRBJ2-2; D may correspond to TRBD1 or TRBD2 (6 bases each). The V end lost 6 bases, the J end lost 2 bases, and 13 bases lay between the germline ends. This CDR3 has 15 amino acids. Germline loops: CDR1 MNHEY, CDR2 SVGAGI. The CDR3 is CASRHPGANTGELFF. The CDR3 DNA follows: TGTGCCAGCAGACACCCGGGGGCCAACACCGGGGAGCTGTTTTTT.

The rearrangement joins TRBV7-2 to TRBJ1-1; D perhaps matches TRBD1 (5 bases). Germline assignment: CDR1 SGHTA and CDR2 FQGNSA. V lost 5 bases and J 7 bases, leaving 11 bases between the germline ends. The CDR3 length is 12 residues. CDR3 loop: CASSRDGFEAFF. The CDR3 DNA reads TGTGCCAGCAGCCGGGACGGCTTTGAAGCTTTCTTT.

J is TRBJ2-5 and V is TRBV9; tentatively, D is TRBD1 (6 bases). The DNA matches TRBJ2-7 better at its end, which makes the J call doubtful. This CDR3 contains 15 residues. The V gene's germline CDR1 is SGDLS and CDR2 YYNGEE. CDR3 nucleotides: TGTGCCAGCAGCGTAGGCCGGGACACGGTCTACGAGCAGTACTTC. This sequence encodes CASSVGRDTVYEQYF.

The chain links TRBV28 to TRBJ1-3; perhaps TRBD1 as D (5 bases). This CDR3 is built from 17 residues. The V and J ends lost 3 bases and 2 bases respectively, with 17 bases between them. The germline V gene encodes CDR1 MDHEN and CDR2 SYDVKM. CDR3 region: CASSLPWSGVAGNTIYF. In nucleotides, the CDR3 is TGTGCCAGCAGTTTGCCATGGTCGGGGGTGGCTGGAAACACCATATATTTT. Variable domain in full (rest from reference TRBV28 and TRBJ1-3): DVKVTQSSRYLVKRTGEKVFLECVQDMDHENMFWYRQDPGLGLRLIYFSYDVKMKEKGDIPEGYSVSREKKERFSLILESASTNQTSMYLCASSLPWSGVAGNTIYFGEGSWLTVV.

The gene calls are TRBV27 and TRBJ2-7; 10 nucleotides align to TRBD2. V lost 5 bases to trimming and J lost 7 bases; unmatched junction nucleotides: 5. The CDR3 is made up of 13 amino acids. Germline lookup yields CDR1 MNHEY and CDR2 SMNVEV (reference sequence). CDR3 amino acids: CASSQGGLAEQYF. CDR3 nucleotides: TGTGCCAGCAGTCAGGGGGGACTAGCGGAGCAGTACTTC.

The chain combines TRBV7-9 with TRBJ2-2, with 9 nucleotides matching TRBD1. This CDR3 region has 14 residues. The junction had 2 bases not matched to a gene; V was cut back by 5 bases and J by 4 bases. Per germline, CDR1 SEHNR and CDR2 FQNEAQ (reference sequence). CDR3 amino acids: CASSGTGLTGELFF. The CDR3 DNA sequence: TGTGCCAGCAGCGGGACAGGGCTCACCGGGGAGCTGTTTTTT. Full variable domain (rest looked up from reference TRBV7-9 and TRBJ2-2): DTGVSQNPRHKITKRGQNVTFRCDPISEHNRLYWYRQTLGQGPEFLTYFQNEAQLEKSRLLSDRFSAERPKGSFSTLEIQRTEQGDSAMYLCASSGTGLTGELFFGEGSRLTVL.

Turning to this clone: The sample carries other DNA sequences with the same CDR3. The V call is TRBV11-2, the J call TRBJ2-7; D is unresolved. Germline CDR1 and CDR2: SGHAT and FQNNGV. Trimming left V 3 bases short and J 1 base short, with 7 bases between. This CDR3 has 13 amino acids. CDR3 residues: CASSLGSSYEQYF. Written as DNA, the CDR3 is TGTGCCAGCAGCTTGGGCTCTTCCTACGAGCAGTACTTC.